This T cell receptor (beta chain) was documented in a study of blood T cell repertoires in COVID-19. The data were produced by immunoSEQ multiplex PCR, yet TCRdb's version contains in-frame clones alone and is incomplete. The data contain approximately 400,000 clones, 91% of them singletons. V was trimmed by 0 bases and J by 6 bases, leaving 8 bases between them. This CDR3 region has 13 residues. The V gene is TRBV12-3 or TRBV12-4, the J gene TRBJ1-1, with D possibly TRBD1 on 5 matching bases. The sequencing input was PBMCs or T cells enriched from blood (not recorded which). This receptor was obtained from a woman aged 40 to 50 who had been exposed to COVID-19. CDR3 protein: CASSLAGGSEAFF. In DNA, the CDR3 is TGTGCCAGCAGTTTAGCGGGGGGATCTGAAGCTTTCTTT.